The T cell receptor beta chain under discussion was sequenced for a study of tumor T cells in aggressive B-cell lymphoma. Sequenced by immunoSEQ multiplex PCR; TCRdb stores in-frame clones only, minus some. The repertoire consists of about 6,600 clones, with roughly 90% occurring once and the leading ten covering approximately 3.1%. With V trimmed by 5 bases and J by 0 bases, 9 bases remained unmatched. In germline, CDR1 is SNHLY, CDR2 FYNNEI. The CDR3 is made up of 16 amino acids. The chain employs TRBV2 and TRBJ1-1; the match to TRBD1 covers 7 bases. Sequenced: tumor tissue. This receptor was obtained from an adult with diffuse large B cell lymphoma. Some clones in this sample may be carry-over from other donors' samples. The CDR3 is CASSLLRTGLNTEAFF. CDR3 coding DNA: TGTGCCAGCAGTCTCTTGAGGACAGGATTGAACACTGAAGCTTTCTTT.